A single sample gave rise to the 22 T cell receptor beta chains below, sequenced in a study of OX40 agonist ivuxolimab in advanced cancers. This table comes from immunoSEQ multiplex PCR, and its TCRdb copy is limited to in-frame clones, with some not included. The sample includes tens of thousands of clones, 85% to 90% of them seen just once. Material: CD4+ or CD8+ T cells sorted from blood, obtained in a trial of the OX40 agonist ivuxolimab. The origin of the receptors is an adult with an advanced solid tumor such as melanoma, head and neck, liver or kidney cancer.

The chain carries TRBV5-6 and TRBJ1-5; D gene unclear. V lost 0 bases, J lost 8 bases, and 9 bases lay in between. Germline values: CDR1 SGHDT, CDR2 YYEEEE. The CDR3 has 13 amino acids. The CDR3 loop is CASSLGRGKPQHF. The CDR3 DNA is TGTGCCAGCAGCTTGGGCAGAGGAAAGCCCCAGCATTTT.

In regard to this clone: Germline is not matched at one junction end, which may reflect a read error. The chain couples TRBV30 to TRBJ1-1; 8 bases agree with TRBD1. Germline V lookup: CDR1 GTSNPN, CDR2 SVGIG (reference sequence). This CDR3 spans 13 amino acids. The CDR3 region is CAWRWQGATGAFF. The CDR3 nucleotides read TGTGCCTGGAGGTGGCAGGGGGCAACTGGAGCTTTCTTT.

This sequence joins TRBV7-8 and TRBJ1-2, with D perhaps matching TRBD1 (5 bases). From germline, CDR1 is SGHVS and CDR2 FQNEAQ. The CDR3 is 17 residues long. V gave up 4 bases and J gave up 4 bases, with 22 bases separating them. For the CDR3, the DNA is TGTGCCAGCAGCTCAGTAGGGGTAGCAGGGTCCCCCTATGGCTACACCTTC. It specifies CASSSVGVAGSPYGYTF.

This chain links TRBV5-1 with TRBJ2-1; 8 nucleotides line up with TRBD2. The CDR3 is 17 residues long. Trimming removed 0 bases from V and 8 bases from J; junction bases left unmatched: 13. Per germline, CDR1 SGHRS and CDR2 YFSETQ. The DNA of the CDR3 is TGCGCCAGCAGCTTGGGGAGCGGGGGAGCTATATCCGATGAGCAGTTCTTC. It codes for CASSLGSGGAISDEQFF. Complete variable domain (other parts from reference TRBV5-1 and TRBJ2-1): KAGVTQTPRYLIKTRGQQVTLSCSPISGHRSVSWYQQTPGQGLQFLFEYFSETQRNKGNFPGRFSGRQFSNSRSEMNVSTLELGDSALYLCASSLGSGGAISDEQFFGPGTRLTVL.

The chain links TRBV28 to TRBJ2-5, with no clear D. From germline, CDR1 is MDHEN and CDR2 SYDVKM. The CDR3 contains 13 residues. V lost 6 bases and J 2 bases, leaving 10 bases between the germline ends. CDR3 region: CASSGPLQETQYF. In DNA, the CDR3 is TGTGCCAGCAGCGGACCTTTACAAGAGACCCAGTACTTC.

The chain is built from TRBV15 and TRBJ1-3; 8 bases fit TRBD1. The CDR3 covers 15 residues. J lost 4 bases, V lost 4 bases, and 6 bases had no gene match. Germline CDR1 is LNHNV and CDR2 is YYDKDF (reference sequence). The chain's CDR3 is CATSKRQGTGNTIYF. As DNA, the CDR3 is TGTGCCACCAGCAAAAGACAGGGGACCGGAAACACCATATATTTT.

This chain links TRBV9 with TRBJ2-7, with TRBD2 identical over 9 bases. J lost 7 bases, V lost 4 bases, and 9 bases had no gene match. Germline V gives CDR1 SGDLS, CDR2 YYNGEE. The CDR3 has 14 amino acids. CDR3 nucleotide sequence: TGTGCCAGCAGCTCAGCGGGAGGATCGGAGGAGCAGTACTTC. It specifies CASSSAGGSEEQYF.

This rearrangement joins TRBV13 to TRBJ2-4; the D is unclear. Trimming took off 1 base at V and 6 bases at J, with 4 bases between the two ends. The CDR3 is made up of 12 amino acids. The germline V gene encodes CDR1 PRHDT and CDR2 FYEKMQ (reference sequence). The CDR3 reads CASSLVGNIQYF. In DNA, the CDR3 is TGTGCCAGCAGCTTAGTTGGAAACATTCAGTACTTC.

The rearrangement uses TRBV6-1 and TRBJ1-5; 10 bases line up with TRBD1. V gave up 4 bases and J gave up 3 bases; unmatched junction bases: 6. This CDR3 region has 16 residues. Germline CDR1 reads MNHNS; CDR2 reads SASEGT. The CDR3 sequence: CASSAPGQGINQPQHF. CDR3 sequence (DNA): TGTGCCAGCAGTGCACCGGGACAGGGGATCAATCAGCCCCAGCATTTT.

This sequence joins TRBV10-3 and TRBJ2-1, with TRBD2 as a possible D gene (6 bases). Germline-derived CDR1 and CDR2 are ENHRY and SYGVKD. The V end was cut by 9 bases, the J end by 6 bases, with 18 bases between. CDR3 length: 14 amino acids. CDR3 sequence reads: CAMGDEGGRNEQFF. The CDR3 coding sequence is TGTGCCATGGGGGATGAGGGAGGTCGCAATGAGCAGTTCTTC.

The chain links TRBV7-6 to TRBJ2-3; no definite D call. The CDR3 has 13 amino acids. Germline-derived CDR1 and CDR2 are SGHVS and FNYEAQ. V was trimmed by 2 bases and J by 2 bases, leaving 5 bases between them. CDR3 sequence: CASSLFLTDTQYF. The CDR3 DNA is TGTGCCAGCAGCTTATTTCTCACAGATACGCAGTATTTT.

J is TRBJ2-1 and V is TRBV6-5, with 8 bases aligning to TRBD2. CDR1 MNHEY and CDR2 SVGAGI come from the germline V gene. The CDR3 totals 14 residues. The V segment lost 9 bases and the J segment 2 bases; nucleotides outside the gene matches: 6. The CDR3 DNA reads TGTGCCAGTGGCCGGGGGGGGGCCTACAATGAGCAGTTCTTC. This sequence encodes CASGRGGAYNEQFF.

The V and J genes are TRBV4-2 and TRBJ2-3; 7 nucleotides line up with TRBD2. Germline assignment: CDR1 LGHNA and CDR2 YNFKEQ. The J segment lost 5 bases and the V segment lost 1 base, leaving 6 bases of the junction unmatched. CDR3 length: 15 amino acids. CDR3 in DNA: TGTGCCAGCAGCCAAGCCAGCGGGAAGGGAGATACGCAGTATTTT. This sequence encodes CASSQASGKGDTQYF.

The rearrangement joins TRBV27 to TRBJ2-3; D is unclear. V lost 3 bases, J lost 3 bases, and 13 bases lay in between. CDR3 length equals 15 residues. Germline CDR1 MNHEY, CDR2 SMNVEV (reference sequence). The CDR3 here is CASSFAGFSTDTQYF. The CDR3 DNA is TGTGCCAGCAGTTTTGCCGGGTTTAGTACAGATACGCAGTATTTT.

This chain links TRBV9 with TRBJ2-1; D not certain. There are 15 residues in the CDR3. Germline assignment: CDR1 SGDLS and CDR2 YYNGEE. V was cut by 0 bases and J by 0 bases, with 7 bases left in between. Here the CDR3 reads CASSVDQSSYNEQFF. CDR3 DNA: TGTGCCAGCAGCGTAGATCAGAGCTCCTACAATGAGCAGTTCTTC.

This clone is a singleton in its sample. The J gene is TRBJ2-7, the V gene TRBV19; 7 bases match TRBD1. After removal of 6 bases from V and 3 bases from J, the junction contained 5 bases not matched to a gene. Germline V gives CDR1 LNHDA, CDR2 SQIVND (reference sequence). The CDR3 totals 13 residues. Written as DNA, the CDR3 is TGTGCCAGTAGCAGAGGGACAGTCTACGAGCAGTACTTC. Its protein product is CASSRGTVYEQYF.

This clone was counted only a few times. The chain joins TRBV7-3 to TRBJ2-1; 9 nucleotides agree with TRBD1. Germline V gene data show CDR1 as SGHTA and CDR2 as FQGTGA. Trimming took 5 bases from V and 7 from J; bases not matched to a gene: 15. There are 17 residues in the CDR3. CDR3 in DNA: TGTGCCAGCAGCCGATTACCCGGGACAGGGATAGGAAATGAGCAGTTCTTC. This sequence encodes CASSRLPGTGIGNEQFF.

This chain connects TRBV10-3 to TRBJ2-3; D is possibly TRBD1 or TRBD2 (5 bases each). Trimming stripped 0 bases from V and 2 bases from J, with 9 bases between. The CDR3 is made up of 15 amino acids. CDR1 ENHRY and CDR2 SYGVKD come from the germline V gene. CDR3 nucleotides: TGTGCCATCAGTGAGTCGGGGGTCCCCACAGATACGCAGTATTTT. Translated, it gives CAISESGVPTDTQYF.

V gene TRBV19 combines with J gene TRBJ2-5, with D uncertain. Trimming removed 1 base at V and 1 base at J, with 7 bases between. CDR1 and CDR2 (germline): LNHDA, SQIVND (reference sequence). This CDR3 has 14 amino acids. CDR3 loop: CASSIGMGQETQYF. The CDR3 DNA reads TGTGCCAGTAGTATAGGGATGGGCCAAGAGACCCAGTACTTC.

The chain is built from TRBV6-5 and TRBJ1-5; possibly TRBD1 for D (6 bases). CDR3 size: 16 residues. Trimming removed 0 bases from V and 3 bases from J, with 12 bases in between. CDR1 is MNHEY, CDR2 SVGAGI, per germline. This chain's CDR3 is CASSYSGGGNNQPQHF. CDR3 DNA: TGTGCCAGCAGTTACTCCGGGGGGGGCAACAATCAGCCCCAGCATTTT.

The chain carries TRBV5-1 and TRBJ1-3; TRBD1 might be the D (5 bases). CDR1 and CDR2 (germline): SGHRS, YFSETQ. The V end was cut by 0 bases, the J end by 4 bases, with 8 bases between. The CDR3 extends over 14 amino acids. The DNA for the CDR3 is TGCGCCAGCAGCTTGGCAGGGTACGGAAACACCATATATTTT. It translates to CASSLAGYGNTIYF.

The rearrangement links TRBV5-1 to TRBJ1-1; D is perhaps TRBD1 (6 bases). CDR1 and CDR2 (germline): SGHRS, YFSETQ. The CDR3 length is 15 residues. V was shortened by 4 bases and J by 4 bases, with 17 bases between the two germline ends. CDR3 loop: CASSPGQGWFTEAFF. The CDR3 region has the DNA TGCGCCAGCAGCCCCGGGCAGGGGTGGTTCACTGAAGCTTTCTTT.